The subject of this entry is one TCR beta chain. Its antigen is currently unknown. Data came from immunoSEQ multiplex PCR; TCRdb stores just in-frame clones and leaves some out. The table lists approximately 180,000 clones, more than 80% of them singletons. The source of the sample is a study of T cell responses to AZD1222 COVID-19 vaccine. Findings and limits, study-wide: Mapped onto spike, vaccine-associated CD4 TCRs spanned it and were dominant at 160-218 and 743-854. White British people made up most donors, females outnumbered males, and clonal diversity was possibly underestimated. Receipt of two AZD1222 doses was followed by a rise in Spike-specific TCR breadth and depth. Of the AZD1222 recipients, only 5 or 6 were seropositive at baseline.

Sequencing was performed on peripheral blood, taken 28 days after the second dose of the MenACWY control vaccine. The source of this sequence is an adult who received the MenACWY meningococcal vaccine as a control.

CDR3: CASSVATLSGELFF. Written as DNA, the CDR3 is TGTGCCAGCAGCGTAGCTACACTCTCCGGGGAGCTGTTTTTT. This rearrangement joins TRBV9 to TRBJ2-2; D unresolved. Germline CDR1 is SGDLS and CDR2 is YYNGEE. The CDR3 has 14 amino acids. Trimming removed 0 bases from V and 6 bases from J, with 9 bases in between. The complete variable domain, with remaining parts taken from reference TRBV9 and TRBJ2-2, reads DSGVTQTPKHLITATGQRVTLRCSPRSGDLSVYWYQQSLDQGLQFLIQYYNGEERAKGNILERFSAQQFPDLHSELNLSSLELGDSALYFCASSVATLSGELFFGEGSRLTVL.